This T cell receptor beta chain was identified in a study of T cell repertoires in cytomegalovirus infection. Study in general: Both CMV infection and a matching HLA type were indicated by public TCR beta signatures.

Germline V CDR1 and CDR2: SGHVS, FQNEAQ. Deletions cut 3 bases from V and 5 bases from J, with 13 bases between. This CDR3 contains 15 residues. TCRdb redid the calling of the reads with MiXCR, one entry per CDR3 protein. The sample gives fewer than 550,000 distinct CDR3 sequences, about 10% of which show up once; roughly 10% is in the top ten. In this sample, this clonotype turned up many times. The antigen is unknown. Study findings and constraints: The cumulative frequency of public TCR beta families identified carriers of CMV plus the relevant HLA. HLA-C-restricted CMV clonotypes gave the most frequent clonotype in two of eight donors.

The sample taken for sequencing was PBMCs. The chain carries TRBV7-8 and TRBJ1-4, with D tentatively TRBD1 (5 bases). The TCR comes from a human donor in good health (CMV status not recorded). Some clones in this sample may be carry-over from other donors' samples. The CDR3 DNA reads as TGTGCCAGCAGCTTCTCTGGGACCCAAAATGAAAAACTGTTTTTT. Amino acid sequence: CASSFSGTQNEKLFF.